This T cell receptor beta chain was recovered during a study of blood T cell repertoires in COVID-19. On the study more broadly: Collection of acute and convalescent COVID-19 samples took place in the United States, Italy and Spain. PBMCs, B-cell-depleted T cells, or T cells were the source of the cDNA or gDNA that made up the material.

Original handling: Amplification of reference gene primers was used by the study to estimate nucleated cell counts. The data were produced by immunoSEQ multiplex PCR, yet TCRdb's version contains in-frame clones alone and is incomplete. V and J calls and clone size are given by that table; D and trimming were obtained from the DNA. The sample includes some 270,000 clones, 75% to 90% seen only once; the top ten take 2.2%. The table lists this clone with a count of one. V lost 3 bases and J lost 2, with 17 bases in between. The CDR3 extends over 16 amino acids. The germline CDR1 and CDR2 sequences are KGHSH and LQKENI.

What was sequenced was peripheral blood. The receptor's source is a man aged 50 or older with acute or convalescent COVID-19. The V and J genes are TRBV18 and TRBJ2-7; the D gene is possibly TRBD1 (5 bases). The CDR3: CASSPHRADTPYEQYF. DNA for the CDR3: TGTGCCAGCTCACCCCACCGGGCGGACACTCCCTACGAGCAGTACTTC. The variable domain in full, completed from reference TRBV18 and TRBJ2-7, reads NAGVMQNPRHLVRRRGQEARLRCSPMKGHSHVYWYRQLPEEGLKFMVYLQKENIIDESGMPKERFSAEFPKEGPSILRIQQVVRGDSAAYFCASSPHRADTPYEQYFGPGTRLTVT.